The 3 T cell receptor beta chains below were found in one sample sequenced in a study of T cells in localized non-small cell lung cancer. Assay: immunoSEQ multiplex PCR; the TCRdb copy retains only in-frame clones and omits some. The data show roughly 1,100 clones, 36% seen once. The sample in question was normal lung tissue next to the tumor, obtained before any cancer treatment. The source is a man aged 40-75 years with stage III lung adenocarcinoma.

Only a few counts were recorded for this clone. This rearrangement joins TRBV11-3 to TRBJ2-7; D not certain. V was cut by 1 base and J by 2 bases, with 15 bases left in between. The CDR3 length is 16 residues. Germline V gene sequence: CDR1 SGHNT, CDR2 YENEEA. CDR3 nucleotide sequence: TGTGCCAGCAGCTTAGTATCCGACGGGTTGGCCTACGAGCAGTACTTC. Residues: CASSLVSDGLAYEQYF.

The genes are TRBV19 and TRBJ2-3; possible D gene TRBD2, 5 bases. This CDR3 region has 15 residues. With 3 bases removed from V and 0 bases from J, the gap between germline ends came to 10 bases. CDR1 is LNHDA, CDR2 SQIVND, per germline (reference sequence). CDR3 sequence reads: CASSIKRTSTDTQYF. DNA for the CDR3: TGTGCCAGTAGTATTAAGAGGACTAGCACAGATACGCAGTATTTT.

This clone was counted between two and nine times. The chain uses TRBV6-8 and TRBJ2-1; no clear D. V dropped 0 bases and J dropped 7 bases, with 19 bases sitting between them. This CDR3 region has 17 residues. Per the germline V gene, CDR1 is MNHGY and CDR2 is SAAAGT. The CDR3 DNA reads TGTGCCAGCAGTTACTCGGTAACAGTCAATACCATTAATGAGCAGTTCTTC. This sequence encodes CASSYSVTVNTINEQFF.